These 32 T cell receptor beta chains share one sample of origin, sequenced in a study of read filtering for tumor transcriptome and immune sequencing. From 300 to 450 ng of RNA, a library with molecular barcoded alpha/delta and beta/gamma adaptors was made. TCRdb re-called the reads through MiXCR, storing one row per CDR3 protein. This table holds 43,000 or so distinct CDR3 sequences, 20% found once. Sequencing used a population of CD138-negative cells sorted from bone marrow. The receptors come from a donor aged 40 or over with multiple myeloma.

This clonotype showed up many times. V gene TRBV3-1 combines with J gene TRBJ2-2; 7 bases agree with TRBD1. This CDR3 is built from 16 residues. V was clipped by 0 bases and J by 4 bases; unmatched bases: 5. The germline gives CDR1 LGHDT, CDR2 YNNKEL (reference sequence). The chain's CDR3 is CASSQDRGLITGELFF. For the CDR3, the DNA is TGTGCCAGCAGCCAAGACAGGGGGTTAATCACCGGGGAGCTGTTTTTT.

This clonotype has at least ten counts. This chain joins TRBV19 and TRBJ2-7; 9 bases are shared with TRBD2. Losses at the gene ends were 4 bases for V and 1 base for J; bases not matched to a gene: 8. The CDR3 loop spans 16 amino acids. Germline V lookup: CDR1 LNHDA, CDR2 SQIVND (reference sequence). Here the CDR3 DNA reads TGTGCCAGTAGTACCAATGGACTAGCGTTATCCTACGAGCAGTACTTC. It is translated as CASSTNGLALSYEQYF.

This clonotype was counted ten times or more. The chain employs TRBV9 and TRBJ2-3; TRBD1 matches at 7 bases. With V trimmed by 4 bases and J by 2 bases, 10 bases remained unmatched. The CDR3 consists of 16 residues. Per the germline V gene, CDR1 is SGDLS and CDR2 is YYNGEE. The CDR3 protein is CASSPGTASSTDTQYF. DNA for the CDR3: TGTGCCAGCAGCCCCGGGACAGCCTCGTCCACAGATACGCAGTATTTT.

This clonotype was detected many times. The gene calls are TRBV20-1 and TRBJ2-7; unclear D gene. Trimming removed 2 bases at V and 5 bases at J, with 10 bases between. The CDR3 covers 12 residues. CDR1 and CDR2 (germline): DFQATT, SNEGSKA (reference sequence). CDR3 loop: CSARQPPNEQYF. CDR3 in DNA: TGCAGTGCTAGACAGCCCCCTAACGAGCAGTACTTC.

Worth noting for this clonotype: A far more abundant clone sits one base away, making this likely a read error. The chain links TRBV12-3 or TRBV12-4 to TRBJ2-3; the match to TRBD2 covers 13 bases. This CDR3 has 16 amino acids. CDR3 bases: TGTGCCAGCAGCCTCAGGACTAGCGGGAGCACAGATACGCAGTGTTTT. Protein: CASSLRTSGSTDTQCF.

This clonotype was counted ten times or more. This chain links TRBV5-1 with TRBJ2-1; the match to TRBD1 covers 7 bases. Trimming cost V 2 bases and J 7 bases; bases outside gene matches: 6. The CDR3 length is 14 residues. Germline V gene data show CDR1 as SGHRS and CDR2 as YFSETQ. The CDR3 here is CASSFPTGKNEQFF. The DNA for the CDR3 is TGCGCCAGCAGCTTTCCGACAGGGAAAAATGAGCAGTTCTTC.

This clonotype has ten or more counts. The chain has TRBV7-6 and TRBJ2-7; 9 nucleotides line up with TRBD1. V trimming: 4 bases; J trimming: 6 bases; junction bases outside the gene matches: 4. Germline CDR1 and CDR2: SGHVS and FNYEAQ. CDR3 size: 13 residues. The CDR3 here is CASSSTGGREQYF. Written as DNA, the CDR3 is TGTGCCAGCAGCTCTACAGGGGGCCGCGAGCAGTACTTC.

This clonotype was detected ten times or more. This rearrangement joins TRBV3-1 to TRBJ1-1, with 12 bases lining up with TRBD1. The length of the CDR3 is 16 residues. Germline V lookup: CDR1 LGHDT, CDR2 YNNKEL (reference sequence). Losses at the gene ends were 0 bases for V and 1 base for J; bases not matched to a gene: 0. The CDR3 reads CASSQEGQGANTEAFF. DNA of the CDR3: TGTGCCAGCAGCCAAGAGGGACAGGGGGCGAACACTGAAGCTTTCTTT. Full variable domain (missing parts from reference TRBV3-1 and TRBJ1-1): DTAVSQTPKYLVTQMGNDKSIKCEQNLGHDTMYWYKQDSKKFLKIMFSYNNKELIINETVPNRFSPKSPDKAHLNLHINSLELGDSAVYFCASSQEGQGANTEAFFGQGTRLTVV.

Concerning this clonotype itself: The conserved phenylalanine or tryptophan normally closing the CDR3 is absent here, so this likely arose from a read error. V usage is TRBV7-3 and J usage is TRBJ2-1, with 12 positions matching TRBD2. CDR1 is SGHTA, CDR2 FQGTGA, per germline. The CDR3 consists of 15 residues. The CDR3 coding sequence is TGTGCCGGCAGCTATCTAGCGGGAGGGAACAATGAGCAGTTCCTC. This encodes CAGSYLAGGNNEQFL.

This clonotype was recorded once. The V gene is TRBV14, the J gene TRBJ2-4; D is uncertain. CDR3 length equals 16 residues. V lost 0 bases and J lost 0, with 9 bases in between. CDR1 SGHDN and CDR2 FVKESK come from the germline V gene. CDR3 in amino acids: CASSQDRLLAKNIQYF. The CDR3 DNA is TGTGCCAGCAGCCAAGACCGGCTCCTAGCCAAAAACATTCAGTACTTC.

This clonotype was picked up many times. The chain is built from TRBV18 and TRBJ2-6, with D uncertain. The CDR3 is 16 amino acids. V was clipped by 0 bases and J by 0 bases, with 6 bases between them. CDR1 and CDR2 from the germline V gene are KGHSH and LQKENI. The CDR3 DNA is TGTGCCAGCTCACCACCTCAGGACTCTGGGGCCAACGTCCTGACTTTC. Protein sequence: CASSPPQDSGANVLTF. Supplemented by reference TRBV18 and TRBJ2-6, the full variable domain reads NAGVMQNPRHLVRRRGQEARLRCSPMKGHSHVYWYRQLPEEGLKFMVYLQKENIIDESGMPKERFSAEFPKEGPSILRIQQVVRGDSAAYFCASSPPQDSGANVLTFGAGSRLTVL.

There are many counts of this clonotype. The CDR3 sequence is CASSGAAGGITGELFF. In DNA, the CDR3 is TGTGCCAGCAGCGGGGCGGCGGGAGGGATCACCGGGGAGCTGTTTTTT. The chain recombines TRBV9 with TRBJ2-2, with TRBD2 matching over 9 bases. J gave up 4 bases and V 3 bases, and 7 bases lay outside the gene matches. The CDR3 has 16 residues. CDR1 is SGDLS and CDR2 is YYNGEE in the germline V gene.

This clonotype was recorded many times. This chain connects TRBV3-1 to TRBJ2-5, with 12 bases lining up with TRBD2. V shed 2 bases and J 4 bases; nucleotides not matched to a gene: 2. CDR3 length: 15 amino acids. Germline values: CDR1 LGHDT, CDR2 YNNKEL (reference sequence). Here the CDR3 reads CASSQMTSGRETQYF. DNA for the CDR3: TGTGCCAGCAGCCAAATGACTAGCGGGAGAGAGACCCAGTACTTC.

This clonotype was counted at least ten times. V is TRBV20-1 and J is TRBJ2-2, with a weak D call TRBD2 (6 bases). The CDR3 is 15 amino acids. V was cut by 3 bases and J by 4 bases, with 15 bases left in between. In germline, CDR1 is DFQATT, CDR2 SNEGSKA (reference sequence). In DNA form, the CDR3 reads TGCAGTGCTAGTTTAACTAGCTCTTCCACCGGGGAGCTGTTTTTT. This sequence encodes CSASLTSSSTGELFF.

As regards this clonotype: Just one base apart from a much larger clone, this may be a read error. In DNA, the CDR3 is TGTGCCAGCAGCGATTCACGGTCCAAGACCCAGTACTTC. Translating it yields CASSDSRSKTQYF. This chain links TRBV2 with TRBJ2-5; D gene uncertain. The CDR3 has 13 amino acids. CDR1 and CDR2 from the germline V gene are SNHLY and FYNNEI. The ends were cut back, 6 bases at V and 6 bases at J, with 14 bases in the middle.

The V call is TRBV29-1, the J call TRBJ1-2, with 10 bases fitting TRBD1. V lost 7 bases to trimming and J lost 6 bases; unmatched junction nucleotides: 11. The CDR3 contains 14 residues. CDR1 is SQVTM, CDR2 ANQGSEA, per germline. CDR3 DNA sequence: TGCAGCGCCCAGGGGGCCGGACAGGGGGATGGCTACACCTTC. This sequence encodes CSAQGAGQGDGYTF.

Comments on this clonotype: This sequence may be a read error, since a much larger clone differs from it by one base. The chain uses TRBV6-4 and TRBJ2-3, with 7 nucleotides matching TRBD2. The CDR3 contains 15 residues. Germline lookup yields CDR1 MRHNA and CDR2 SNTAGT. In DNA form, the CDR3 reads TGTGCCAGCAGTGAGTCAGCGGGGAGGTTTGATACGCCGTATTTT. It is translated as CASSESAGRFDTPYF.

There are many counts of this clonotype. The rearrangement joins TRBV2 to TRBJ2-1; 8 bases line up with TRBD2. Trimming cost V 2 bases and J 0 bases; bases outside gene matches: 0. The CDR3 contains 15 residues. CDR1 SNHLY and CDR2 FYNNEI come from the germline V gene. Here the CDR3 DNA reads TGTGCCAGCAGTGAACGGGAGGGCTCCTACAATGAGCAGTTCTTC. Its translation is CASSEREGSYNEQFF.

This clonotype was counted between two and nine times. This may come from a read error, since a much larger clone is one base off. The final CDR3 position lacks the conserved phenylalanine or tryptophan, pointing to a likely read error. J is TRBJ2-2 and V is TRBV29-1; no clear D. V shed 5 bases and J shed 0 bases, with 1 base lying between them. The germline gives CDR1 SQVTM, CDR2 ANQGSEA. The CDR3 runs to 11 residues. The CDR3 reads CSVSNTGELFL. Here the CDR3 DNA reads TGCAGCGTTTCGAACACCGGGGAGCTGTTTCTT.

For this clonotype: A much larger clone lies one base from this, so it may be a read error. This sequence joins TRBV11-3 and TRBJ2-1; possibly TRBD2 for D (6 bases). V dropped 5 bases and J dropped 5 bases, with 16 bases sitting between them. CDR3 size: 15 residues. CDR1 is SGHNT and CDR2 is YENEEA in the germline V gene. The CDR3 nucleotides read TGTGCCAGCAGCCGGGGGTGGGAATTCGACAATGAGCAGTTCTTC. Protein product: CASSRGWEFDNEQFF. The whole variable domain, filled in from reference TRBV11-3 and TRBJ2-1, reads EAGVVQSPRYKIIEKKQPVAFWCNPISGHNTLYWYLQNLGQGPELLIRYENEEAVDDSQLPKDRFSAERLKGVDSTLKIQPAELGDSAVYLCASSRGWEFDNEQFFGPGTRLTVL.

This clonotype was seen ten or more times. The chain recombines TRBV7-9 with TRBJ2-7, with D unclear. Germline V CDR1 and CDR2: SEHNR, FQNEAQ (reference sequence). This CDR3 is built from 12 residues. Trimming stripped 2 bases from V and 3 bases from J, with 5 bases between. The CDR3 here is CASSLQDYEQYF. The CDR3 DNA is TGTGCCAGCAGCTTACAAGACTACGAGCAGTACTTC.

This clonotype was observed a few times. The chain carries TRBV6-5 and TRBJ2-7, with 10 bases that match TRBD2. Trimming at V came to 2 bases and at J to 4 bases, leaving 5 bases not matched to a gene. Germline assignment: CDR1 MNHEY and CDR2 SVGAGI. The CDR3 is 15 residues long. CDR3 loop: CASSYTAGGVYEQYF. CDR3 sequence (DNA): TGTGCCAGCAGTTACACAGCGGGAGGGGTATACGAGCAGTACTTC.

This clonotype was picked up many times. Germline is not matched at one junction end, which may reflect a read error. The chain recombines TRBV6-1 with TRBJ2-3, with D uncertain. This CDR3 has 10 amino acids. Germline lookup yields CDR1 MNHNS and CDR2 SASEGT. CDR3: CASREDTQYF. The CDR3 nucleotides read TGTGCCAGCAGAGAAGATACGCAGTATTTT.

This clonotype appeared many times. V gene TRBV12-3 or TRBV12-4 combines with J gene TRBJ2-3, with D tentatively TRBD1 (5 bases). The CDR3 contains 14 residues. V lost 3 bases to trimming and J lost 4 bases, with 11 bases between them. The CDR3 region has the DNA TGTGCCAGCAGTTTTCCAGGGAAGGCAGATACGCAGTATTTT. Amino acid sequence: CASSFPGKADTQYF.

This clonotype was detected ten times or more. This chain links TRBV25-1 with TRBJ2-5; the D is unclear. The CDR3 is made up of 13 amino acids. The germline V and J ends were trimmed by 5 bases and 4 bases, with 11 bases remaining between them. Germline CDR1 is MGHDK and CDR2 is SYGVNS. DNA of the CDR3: TGTGCCAGCAGTTCCCATCTCCCAGAGACCCAGTACTTC. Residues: CASSSHLPETQYF.

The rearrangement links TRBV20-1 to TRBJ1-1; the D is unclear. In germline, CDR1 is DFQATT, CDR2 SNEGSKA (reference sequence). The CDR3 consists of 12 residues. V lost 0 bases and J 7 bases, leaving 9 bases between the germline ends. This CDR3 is CSARDRPNEAFF. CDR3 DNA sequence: TGCAGTGCTAGAGACAGGCCGAATGAAGCTTTCTTT.

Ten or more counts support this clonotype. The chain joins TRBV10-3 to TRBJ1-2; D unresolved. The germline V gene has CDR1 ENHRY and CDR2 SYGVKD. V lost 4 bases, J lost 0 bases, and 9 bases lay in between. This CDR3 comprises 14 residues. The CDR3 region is CAISGGPPNYGYTF. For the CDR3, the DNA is TGTGCCATCAGTGGGGGTCCCCCTAACTATGGCTACACCTTC.

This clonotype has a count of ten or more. The CDR3 region is CASSFTGELFF. The CDR3 nucleotides are TGTGCCAGCAGCTTCACCGGGGAGCTGTTTTTT. The V call is TRBV7-2, the J call TRBJ2-2; D is ambiguous. CDR1 and CDR2 from the germline V gene are SGHTA and FQGNSA. The CDR3 is made up of 11 amino acids. Trimming stripped 3 bases from V and 4 bases from J, with 0 bases between.

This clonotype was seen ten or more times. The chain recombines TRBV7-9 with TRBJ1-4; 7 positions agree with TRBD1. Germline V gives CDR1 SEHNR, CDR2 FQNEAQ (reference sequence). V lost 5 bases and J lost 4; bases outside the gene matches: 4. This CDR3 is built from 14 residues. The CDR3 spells CASSRTGINEKLFF. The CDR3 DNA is TGTGCCAGCAGCCGGACAGGTATTAATGAAAAACTGTTTTTT. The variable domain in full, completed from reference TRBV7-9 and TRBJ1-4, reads DTGVSQNPRHKITKRGQNVTFRCDPISEHNRLYWYRQTLGQGPEFLTYFQNEAQLEKSRLLSDRFSAERPKGSFSTLEIQRTEQGDSAMYLCASSRTGINEKLFFGSGTQLSVL.

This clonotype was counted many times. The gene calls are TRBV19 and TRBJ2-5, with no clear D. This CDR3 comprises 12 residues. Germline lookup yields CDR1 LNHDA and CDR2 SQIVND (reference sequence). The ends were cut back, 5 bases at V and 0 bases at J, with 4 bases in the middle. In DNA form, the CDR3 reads TGTGCCAGTAGTGCCAACCAAGAGACCCAGTACTTC. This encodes CASSANQETQYF.

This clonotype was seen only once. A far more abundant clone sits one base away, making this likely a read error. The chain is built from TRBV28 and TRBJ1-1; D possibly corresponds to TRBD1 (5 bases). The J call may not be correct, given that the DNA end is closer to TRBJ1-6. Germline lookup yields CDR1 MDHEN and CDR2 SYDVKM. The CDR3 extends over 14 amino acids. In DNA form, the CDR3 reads TGTGCCAGCGTCCGGGCAGGGACTAATCCACCCCTCCACTTT. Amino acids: CASVRAGTNPPLHF.

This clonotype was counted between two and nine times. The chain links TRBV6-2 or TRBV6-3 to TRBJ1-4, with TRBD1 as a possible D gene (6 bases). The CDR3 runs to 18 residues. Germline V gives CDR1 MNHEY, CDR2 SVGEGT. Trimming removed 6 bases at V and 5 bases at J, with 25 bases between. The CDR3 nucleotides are TGTGCCAGCAGAGGGACAACTCTTCGGCCAGGGTCGAATGAAAAACTGTTTTTT. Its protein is CASRGTTLRPGSNEKLFF.